These 16 T cell receptor beta chains were sequenced from one sample in a study of STAT5B mutations in CD4+ large granular lymphocyte leukemia. Data came from immunoSEQ multiplex PCR; TCRdb stores just in-frame clones and leaves some out. Of 15,000 to 20,000 clones in the sample, roughly 84% were seen once. The source material was CD4+ T cells from blood buffy coats. Every receptor here comes from a human donor in good health.

The V call is TRBV30, the J call TRBJ2-3; D not certain. The germline V gene encodes CDR1 GTSNPN and CDR2 SVGIG (reference sequence). This CDR3 has 12 residues. The CDR3 nucleotides read TGTGCTTCACGAGCCGCCGGAAATACGCAGTATTTT. Translation: CASRAAGNTQYF.

The rearrangement links TRBV2 to TRBJ2-7, with no clear D. CDR3 length: 14 residues. V lost 2 bases, J lost 0 bases, and 8 bases lay in between. Germline V gene lookup returns CDR1 SNHLY and CDR2 FYNNEI. The CDR3 bases are TGTGCCAGCAGTGAAAGCTCTTTCTCCTACGAGCAGTACTTC. It codes for CASSESSFSYEQYF.

The chain carries TRBV2 and TRBJ1-3; D ambiguous. The V and J ends lost 5 bases and 0 bases respectively, with 5 bases between them. The CDR3 is 13 residues long. The V gene's germline CDR1 is SNHLY and CDR2 FYNNEI. The CDR3 here is CASSRTSGNTIYF. DNA for the CDR3: TGTGCCAGCAGTCGTACCTCTGGAAACACCATATATTTT.

This chain joins TRBV9 and TRBJ1-4; D unclear. Trimming removed 0 bases at V and 1 base at J, with 7 bases between. The V gene's germline CDR1 is SGDLS and CDR2 YYNGEE. This CDR3 spans 15 amino acids. CDR3 coding DNA: TGTGCCAGCAGCGTAGATTCAGGAACTAATGAAAAACTGTTTTTT. Its translation is CASSVDSGTNEKLFF.

This chain links TRBV7-9 with TRBJ1-1; D unclear. The CDR3 is 12 residues long. Germline assignment: CDR1 SEHNR and CDR2 FQNEAQ (reference sequence). The germline V and J ends were trimmed by 5 bases and 4 bases, with 8 bases remaining between them. CDR3 DNA: TGTGCCAGCAGCCGGCTGACCACTGAAGCTTTCTTT. It encodes CASSRLTTEAFF.

This sequence joins TRBV30 and TRBJ2-5; the match to TRBD2 covers 7 bases. This CDR3 is built from 13 residues. Germline CDR1 reads GTSNPN; CDR2 reads SVGIG (reference sequence). V trimming: 3 bases; J trimming: 3 bases; junction bases outside the gene matches: 4. DNA for the CDR3: TGTGCCTGGAGCCCCGCGGGAGAAGAGACCCAGTACTTC. Translating gives CAWSPAGEETQYF.

J is TRBJ2-7 and V is TRBV6-5; the match to TRBD1 covers 10 bases. The CDR3 covers 15 residues. Trimming cost V 6 bases and J 5 bases; bases outside gene matches: 10. Germline values: CDR1 MNHEY, CDR2 SVGAGI. This CDR3 is CASRFLGQGMDEQYF. The CDR3 DNA follows: TGTGCCAGCAGGTTTCTGGGACAGGGGATGGACGAGCAGTACTTC.

V gene TRBV25-1 combines with J gene TRBJ2-5, with 7 nucleotides matching TRBD1. The CDR3 is 13 amino acids. V trimming: 5 bases; J trimming: 2 bases; junction bases outside the gene matches: 2. Germline CDR1 and CDR2: MGHDK and SYGVNS. This CDR3 reads CASSRGQQETQYF. CDR3 sequence (DNA): TGTGCCAGCAGTCGGGGACAGCAAGAGACCCAGTACTTC.

J is TRBJ1-2 and V is TRBV4-1, with D maybe TRBD1 (6 bases). This CDR3 spans 14 amino acids. V was clipped by 0 bases and J by 4 bases, with 9 bases between them. The V gene's germline CDR1 is MGHRA and CDR2 YSYEKL. The CDR3 coding sequence is TGCGCCAGCAGCCAAGATTCGGGGGCCTATGGCTACACCTTC. It translates to CASSQDSGAYGYTF.

The chain couples TRBV2 to TRBJ2-4; D remains unclear. Trimming left V 3 bases short and J 15 bases short, with 21 bases between. Looked up from germline, CDR1 is SNHLY and CDR2 is FYNNEI. This CDR3 has 14 residues. CDR3 sequence reads: CASSDEMGSKVWYF. The CDR3 DNA sequence: TGTGCCAGCAGTGATGAGATGGGGTCCAAGGTGTGGTACTTC.

The V and J genes are TRBV18 and TRBJ1-2; the D gene is possibly TRBD1 (6 bases). The V gene's germline CDR1 is KGHSH and CDR2 LQKENI. This CDR3 contains 13 residues. Deletions cut 3 bases from V and 2 bases from J, with 7 bases between. CDR3 DNA sequence: TGTGCCAGCTCACCGGACAGAAACTATGGCTACACCTTC. Its protein is CASSPDRNYGYTF.

This clone has only a few counts. The V and J genes are TRBV30 and TRBJ1-2; D gene ambiguous. Trimming pared 0 bases from V and 2 bases from J, leaving 13 bases between. In germline, CDR1 is GTSNPN, CDR2 SVGIG (reference sequence). This CDR3 is 15 amino acids long. CDR3 sequence (DNA): TGTGCCTGGAGTGTAGTCCGAGACACCAACTATGGCTACACCTTC. Translated: CAWSVVRDTNYGYTF. The variable domain in full, with the rest retrieved from reference TRBV30 and TRBJ1-2, is SQTIHQWPATLVQPVGSPLSLECTVEGTSNPNLYWYRQAAGRGLQLLFYSVGIGQISSEVPQNLSASRPQDRQFILSSKKLLLSDSGFYLCAWSVVRDTNYGYTFGSGTRLTVV.

The V call is TRBV5-4, the J call TRBJ2-7; D possibly corresponds to TRBD2 (6 bases). Trimming removed 0 bases at V and 3 bases at J, with 13 bases between. Germline CDR1 is SGHNT and CDR2 is YYREEE (reference sequence). The CDR3 length is 15 residues. The CDR3 here is CASSLAGREGYEQYF. As DNA, the CDR3 is TGTGCCAGCAGCTTGGCTGGGCGGGAAGGCTACGAGCAGTACTTC.

This clone was observed a single time. The chain employs TRBV9 and TRBJ2-5, with D possibly matching TRBD2 (5 bases). CDR1 and CDR2 (germline): SGDLS, YYNGEE. Trimming took off 3 bases at V and 4 bases at J, with 10 bases between the two ends. The CDR3 length is 13 residues. The CDR3 region has the DNA TGTGCCAGCAGCGAGCCCCGGGGAGAGACCCAGTACTTC. This translates into CASSEPRGETQYF.

This chain links TRBV9 with TRBJ2-2, with 9 bases fitting TRBD1. Losses at the gene ends were 0 bases for V and 7 bases for J; bases not matched to a gene: 10. This CDR3 region has 17 residues. The germline gives CDR1 SGDLS, CDR2 YYNGEE. CDR3 protein: CASSVGWTGASGGELFF. Here the CDR3 DNA reads TGTGCCAGCAGCGTAGGGTGGACAGGGGCCTCTGGCGGGGAGCTGTTTTTT.

This clone came up a few times. The J gene is TRBJ2-7, the V gene TRBV29-1; no firm D call. The CDR3 is 15 residues long. V dropped 1 base and J dropped 0 bases, with 13 bases sitting between them. Germline-derived CDR1 and CDR2 are SQVTM and ANQGSEA. The CDR3 sequence is CSVEGGFTHSYEQYF. CDR3 bases: TGCAGCGTTGAAGGGGGTTTCACCCACTCCTACGAGCAGTACTTC.